These T cell receptor beta chains were read from a single sample in a study of early T cells in non-severe SARS-CoV-2 infection. TCRdb independently ran MiXCR on the 5' RACE reads; one entry per CDR3 protein. The data hold 70,000 to 90,000 distinct CDR3 sequences, with more than 9% observed a single time. Sequenced here: whole blood, sampled at baseline. These receptors all come from an adult who was a healthcare worker with PCR-confirmed SARS-CoV-2 infection or an uninfected control (not recorded which). Both conserved end residues are part of each CDR3. D genes are given only for firm matches. The size entry is marked missing in some rows and otherwise reads once, few, many or a size class.

>TRBJ2-1|-|TRBV11-3|-
CASSFRGEDNEQFF
TGTGCCAGCAGCTTCAGGGGGGAGGACAATGAGCAGTTCTTC
>TRBJ2-1|-|TRBV20-1|-
CSVGSTRGSGNEQFF
TGCAGTGTAGGGTCTACCCGCGGTTCTGGCAATGAGCAGTTCTTC
>TRBJ2-3|-|TRBV7-9|-
CASSLGRSTDTQYF
TGTGCCAGCAGCTTAGGGCGGAGCACAGATACGCAGTATTTT
>TRBJ2-3|TRBD2|TRBV5-1|few
CASSALLAGALDTQYF
TGCGCCAGCAGCGCCCTACTAGCGGGAGCCCTAGATACGCAGTATTTT
>TRBJ1-6|-|TRBV30|once
CAWSVGRGNSPLHF
TGTGCCTGGAGTGTTGGGAGGGGTAATTCACCCCTCCACTTT
>TRBJ1-2|-|TRBV4-1|-
CASSQELQGGSGYTF
TGCGCCAGCAGCCAAGAGCTACAGGGAGGAAGTGGCTACACCTTC
>TRBJ2-2|-|TRBV12-3/TRBV12-4|-
CASSLKSGTGELFF
TGTGCCAGCAGTTTAAAAAGCGGCACCGGGGAGCTGTTTTTT
>TRBJ1-1|TRBD1|TRBV6-1|many
CASSKQGISTEAFF
TGTGCCAGCAGTAAACAGGGGATTAGCACTGAAGCTTTCTTT
>TRBJ2-5|-|TRBV3-1|few
CASQGVVETQYF
TGTGCCAGCCAGGGAGTGGTAGAGACCCAGTACTTC
>TRBJ2-5|TRBD2|TRBV6-1|many
CASSPASGRETQYF
TGTGCCAGCAGTCCAGCTAGCGGGAGAGAGACCCAGTACTTC
>TRBJ2-3|TRBD2|TRBV5-1|many
CASSLGRLAGVSTDTQYF
TGCGCCAGCAGCTTGGGGCGACTAGCGGGAGTGTCCACAGATACGCAGTATTTT
>TRBJ2-2|TRBD2|TRBV6-2/TRBV6-3|many
CASSFFWTSGSTGELFF
TGTGCCAGCAGTTTTTTTTGGACTAGCGGGAGCACCGGGGAGCTGTTTTTT
>TRBJ1-5|-|TRBV2|-
CASSGTGARNQPQHF
TGTGCCAGCAGTGGCACGGGGGCCCGCAATCAGCCCCAGCATTTT
>TRBJ1-2|-|TRBV7-2|many
CASSLGGKGGYTF
TGTGCCAGCAGCTTAGGGGGGAAAGGTGGCTACACCTTC
>TRBJ1-1|-|TRBV7-3|few
CASSQGRESPFF
TGTGCCAGCAGCCAAGGCCGCGAATCGCCCTTCTTT
>TRBJ2-5|TRBD1|TRBV27|-
CASSLNADRGNRMQETQYF
TGTGCCAGCAGTTTAAACGCAGACAGGGGCAATCGGATGCAAGAGACCCAGTACTTC
>TRBJ1-2|TRBD1|TRBV6-4|-
CASSAQTGGALGYTF
TGTGCCAGCAGTGCCCAGACAGGGGGCGCTTTGGGCTACACCTTC
>TRBJ1-2|TRBD1|TRBV27|-
CASRAQGQDYGYTF
TGTGCCAGCAGAGCCCAGGGACAGGACTATGGCTACACCTTC
>TRBJ2-7|TRBD1|TRBV28|many
CASSFAPGTEAYEQYF
TGTGCCAGCAGCTTCGCTCCCGGGACAGAAGCCTACGAGCAGTACTTC
>TRBJ2-6|-|TRBV7-2|few
CASSLVALSGANVLTF
TGTGCCAGCAGCTTAGTGGCCCTCTCTGGGGCCAACGTCCTGACTTTC
>TRBJ1-1|TRBD1|TRBV20-1|-
CSARPLQGAETEAFF
TGCAGTGCTAGGCCCTTACAGGGGGCTGAGACTGAAGCTTTCTTT
>TRBJ2-1|-|TRBV12-3/TRBV12-4|many
CASSRPDRTPGIQFF
TGTGCCAGCAGTCGACCGGACAGAACGCCGGGTATTCAGTTCTTC
>TRBJ2-2|-|TRBV10-3|-
CAITRREPANTGELFF
TGTGCCATCACTCGTCGGGAGCCAGCGAACACCGGGGAGCTGTTTTTT
>TRBJ2-1|-|TRBV10-2|-
CASRQGGEQFF
TGCGCCAGCAGACAGGGCGGTGAGCAGTTCTTC
>TRBJ1-5|TRBD1|TRBV7-8|-
CASSLLGQGYQPQHF
TGTGCCAGCAGCTTACTGGGACAGGGGTATCAGCCCCAGCATTTT
>TRBJ2-5|-|TRBV18|many
CASSPLGGQETQYF
TGTGCCAGCTCACCACTAGGGGGTCAAGAGACCCAGTACTTC
>TRBJ2-1|TRBD2|TRBV2|many
CASSLSGRARDEQFF
TGTGCCAGCAGTTTAAGCGGGAGGGCCAGGGATGAGCAGTTCTTC
>TRBJ2-7|-|TRBV28|-
CASSPGTSSIYEQYF
TGTGCCAGCAGTCCCGGGACCTCGTCAATCTACGAGCAGTACTTC
>TRBJ2-7|TRBD2|TRBV14|few
CASSQARGLAGGEQYF
TGTGCCAGCAGCCAAGCCAGGGGACTAGCGGGAGGCGAGCAGTACTTC
>TRBJ2-7|-|TRBV28|-
CASSRVPAGQYF
TGTGCCAGCAGCAGGGTCCCCGCAGGCCAGTACTTC
>TRBJ2-7|TRBD1|TRBV20-1|few
CSASQGAPTSSYEQYF
TGCAGTGCTAGTCAGGGGGCCCCGACAAGCTCCTACGAGCAGTACTTC
>TRBJ2-5|-|TRBV3-2|-
CASSQEFAREGRQTQYF
TGTGCCAGCAGCCAAGAGTTTGCGCGGGAGGGCCGGCAGACCCAGTACTTC
>TRBJ2-7|TRBD2|TRBV12-3/TRBV12-4|-
CASRLAAAYEQYF
TGTGCCAGCAGACTAGCGGCTGCCTACGAGCAGTACTTC
>TRBJ2-5|TRBD2|TRBV4-1|-
CASSQAPSGGEETQYF
TGCGCCAGCAGCCAGGCCCCTTCCGGGGGGGAAGAGACCCAGTACTTC
>TRBJ2-7|-|TRBV3-1|many
CASSQGLLGFYEQYF
TGTGCCAGCAGCCAAGGCCTGCTTGGGTTCTACGAGCAGTACTTC
>TRBJ2-2|-|TRBV6-5|-
CASSYSPSGRGTGELFF
TGTGCCAGCAGTTACTCCCCCTCTGGTAGGGGCACCGGGGAGCTGTTTTTT
>TRBJ2-3|TRBD1|TRBV7-8|-
CASSSRQGVDTQYF
TGTGCCAGCAGCTCCAGACAGGGCGTAGATACGCAGTATTTT
>TRBJ2-3|-|TRBV10-3|many
CAISTTGLTSTDTQYF
TGTGCCATCAGTACCACAGGGCTAACTAGCACAGATACGCAGTATTTT
>TRBJ2-2|TRBD2|TRBV20-1|once
CSARTSGNIGELFF
TGCAGTGCGAGGACTAGCGGGAATATCGGGGAGCTGTTTTTT
>TRBJ2-7|-|TRBV5-1|-
CASSLRTATYEQYF
TGCGCCAGCAGCTTGAGAACCGCAACGTACGAGCAGTACTTC
>TRBJ2-6|-|TRBV5-4|-
CASSPPSLGANVLTF
TGTGCCAGCAGCCCCCCCAGCTTGGGGGCCAACGTCCTGACTTTC
>TRBJ2-1|-|TRBV11-3|few
CASSFSIDSDEQFF
TGTGCCAGCAGCTTTTCAATAGACTCCGATGAGCAGTTCTTC
>TRBJ2-2|TRBD2|TRBV6-1|many
CASRARTSGSSGELFF
TGTGCCAGCAGGGCCCGGACTAGCGGGAGTTCCGGGGAGCTGTTTTTT
>TRBJ2-3|-|TRBV5-1|-
CASTETSGSDTQYF
TGCGCCAGCACCGAGACCTCTGGCTCAGATACGCAGTATTTT
>TRBJ2-1|-|TRBV12-3/TRBV12-4|-
CASSLGQNNEQFF
TGTGCCAGCAGTTTAGGACAGAACAATGAGCAGTTCTTC
>TRBJ2-2|-|TRBV28|-
CAIAEKSTGELFF
TGTGCCATTGCGGAGAAGAGCACCGGGGAGCTGTTTTTT
>TRBJ2-7|-|TRBV9|-
CASSVEQVGGEQYF
TGTGCCAGCAGCGTAGAACAGGTCGGAGGGGAGCAGTACTTC
>TRBJ1-1|-|TRBV12-3/TRBV12-4|few
CASSLMGPDTEAFF
TGTGCCAGCAGTTTAATGGGACCCGACACTGAAGCTTTCTTT
>TRBJ2-2|-|TRBV6-5|-
CASSYSTPPYYVKLFF
TGTGCCAGCAGTTACTCGACACCGCCCTACTACGTGAAGCTGTTTTTT
>TRBJ2-1|TRBD1|TRBV20-1|many
CSASGTGGYNEQFF
TGCAGTGCCTCCGGGACAGGAGGCTACAATGAGCAGTTCTTC
>TRBJ1-5|-|TRBV2|-
CASSDQGISNQPQHF
TGTGCCAGCAGTGACCAGGGTATCAGCAATCAGCCCCAGCATTTT
>TRBJ2-2|-|TRBV5-1|-
CASSLELSTGELFF
TGCGCCAGCAGCTTGGAGCTTTCGACCGGGGAGCTGTTTTTT